The present TCR beta chain was sequenced within a study of cytomegalovirus exposure and HLA in healthy donors. Study overall: Previous work identified roughly 120 million unique TCR beta sequences from about 200 million T cells. Of approximately 400 genotyped donors, 65% to 85% clustered with self-reported Caucasian donors.

The PCR used 60 Vbeta and 13 Jbeta primers. Study processing details: Later analysis identified 80 million to 85 million unique TCR beta chains, about 11 million shared. This table comes from immunoSEQ multiplex PCR, and its TCRdb copy is limited to in-frame clones, with some not included. D and trimming were read from the DNA, whereas the V and J calls and clone size are those reported in that table. The sample carries 100,000 to 150,000 clones, 81% recorded once. The CDR3 extends over 17 amino acids. Unmatched junction bases numbered 8, after V lost 5 bases and J lost 4 bases. Per the germline V gene, CDR1 is MDHEN and CDR2 is SYDVKM.

This receptor was obtained from a middle-aged woman in good health and CMV-seronegative. Source material: PBMCs. The chain uses TRBV28 and TRBJ2-3; 14 bases agree with TRBD2. CDR3 DNA sequence: TGTGCCAGCAGTCCTAGGGGGACTAGCGGGAGATCAGATACGCAGTATTTT. This codes for CASSPRGTSGRSDTQYF. Full variable domain (remainder filled in from reference TRBV28 and TRBJ2-3): DVKVTQSSRYLVKRTGEKVFLECVQDMDHENMFWYRQDPGLGLRLIYFSYDVKMKEKGDIPEGYSVSREKKERFSLILESASTNQTSMYLCASSPRGTSGRSDTQYFGPGTRLTVL.